The clone carrying this T cell receptor (beta chain) is a singleton in its sample. The sample originates from a study of blood T cell repertoires in COVID-19. Looking at the study overall: Acute-phase and convalescent COVID-19 samples originated in the United States, Italy and Spain.

V was cut by 1 base and J by 5 bases, with 12 bases left in between. Per the germline V gene, CDR1 is LNHDA and CDR2 is SQIVND (reference sequence). CDR3 length: 15 residues. Measured with immunoSEQ multiplex PCR; TCRdb has only the in-frame clones, and not every one. The sample lists a few hundred thousand clones; 75% to 90% were seen once. This chain joins TRBV19 and TRBJ1-5; D is unclear. Material for sequencing was peripheral blood. This sequence originates from an older woman with COVID-19, enrolled during active disease. CDR3 loop: CASSIGRLRDQPQHF. The CDR3 DNA is TGTGCCAGTAGTATAGGTAGGCTTCGGGATCAGCCCCAGCATTTT.